Below, 20 T cell receptor beta chains from the same sample are listed, as sequenced in a study of blood T cell repertoires in COVID-19. Repertoires were generated with immunoSEQ multiplex PCR, while TCRdb's copy carries only in-frame clones and drops some. The repertoire holds about 74,000 clones, with about 86% as singletons. Sequenced: peripheral blood. Receptors originate from a woman aged 80 or over with active or convalescent COVID-19.

The rearrangement links TRBV20-1 to TRBJ1-5; D is perhaps TRBD1 (6 bases). Germline V gene sequence: CDR1 DFQATT, CDR2 SNEGSKA (reference sequence). V lost 3 bases and J 7 bases, leaving 13 bases between the germline ends. This CDR3 has 13 residues. CDR3 region: CSASGEGHQPQHF. The CDR3 DNA reads TGCAGTGCTAGTGGGGAGGGACACCAGCCCCAGCATTTT.

The chain combines TRBV19 with TRBJ1-6; D not certain. Trimming took 5 bases from V and 5 from J, leaving 10 bases between them. In germline, CDR1 is LNHDA, CDR2 SQIVND (reference sequence). The CDR3 consists of 14 residues. The CDR3 reads CASSPPPNNSPLHF. The CDR3 region has the DNA TGTGCCAGTAGTCCTCCTCCTAATAATTCACCCCTCCACTTT.

The genes are TRBV5-6 and TRBJ2-5, with 11 bases lining up with TRBD2. V lost 0 bases, J lost 5 bases, and 3 bases stayed unmatched. Germline-derived CDR1 and CDR2 are SGHDT and YYEEEE. The CDR3 has 15 amino acids. The CDR3 loop reads CASSLVAGGRETQYF. The CDR3 bases are TGTGCCAGCAGCTTGGTAGCGGGGGGGCGGGAGACCCAGTACTTC.

The chain is built from TRBV4-3 and TRBJ1-4; 7 bases agree with TRBD1. The CDR3 has 15 amino acids. CDR1 LGHNA and CDR2 YSLEER come from the germline V gene. Germline trimming cut 3 bases from V and 7 bases from J; bases unmatched to any gene: 8. CDR3: CASSHLRDSSEKLFF. The DNA for the CDR3 is TGCGCCAGCAGCCACCTCCGGGACAGTAGTGAAAAACTGTTTTTT.

The gene calls are TRBV25-1 and TRBJ1-5; maybe TRBD1 (6 bases). Trimming pared 1 base from V and 4 bases from J, leaving 14 bases between. CDR1 and CDR2 from the germline V gene are MGHDK and SYGVNS. This CDR3 has 16 residues. The CDR3 bases are TGTGCCAGCAGTGAATCCCGGGGGGCTAATAATCAGCCCCAGCATTTT. Protein sequence: CASSESRGANNQPQHF.

V gene TRBV29-1 combines with J gene TRBJ1-6; possibly TRBD1 for D (6 bases). This CDR3 spans 12 amino acids. Deletions cut 7 bases from V and 7 bases from J, with 11 bases between. Germline V gene sequence: CDR1 SQVTM, CDR2 ANQGSEA. CDR3 sequence: CSARTANSPLHF. The CDR3 DNA follows: TGCAGCGCCCGGACAGCGAATTCACCCCTCCACTTT. Looking up the rest from reference TRBV29-1 and TRBJ1-6 gives the full variable domain: SAVISQKPSRDICQRGTSLTIQCQVDSQVTMMFWYRQQPGQSLTLIATANQGSEATYESGFVIDKFPISRPNLTFSTLTVSNMSPEDSSIYLCSARTANSPLHFGNGTRLTVT.

The chain links TRBV3-1 (or the pseudogene TRBV3-2) to TRBJ2-7; D might be TRBD2 (5 bases). Germline CDR1 reads LGHDT; CDR2 reads YNNKEL (reference sequence). The CDR3 length is 14 residues. V was cut by 4 bases and J by 1 base, with 11 bases left in between. CDR3 coding DNA: TGTGCCAGCAGCCCAACTAGTACGTCCTACGAGCAGTACTTC. Its translation is CASSPTSTSYEQYF.

The V gene is TRBV7-6, the J gene TRBJ2-1, with a tentative D call TRBD2 (5 bases). The CDR3 is made up of 16 amino acids. CDR1 and CDR2 (germline): SGHVS, FNYEAQ. The ends were cut back, 1 base at V and 1 base at J, with 11 bases in the middle. This chain's CDR3 is CASSLGPAVSYNEQFF. The CDR3 nucleotides are TGTGCCAGCAGCTTAGGCCCAGCGGTATCCTACAATGAGCAGTTCTTC.

V is TRBV10-3 and J is TRBJ1-3, with D possibly TRBD1 on 5 matching bases. Per the germline V gene, CDR1 is ENHRY and CDR2 is SYGVKD. V gave up 9 bases and J gave up 4 bases, with 16 bases separating them. The CDR3 covers 14 residues. The CDR3 nucleotides are TGTGCCATGATCAGGGAAGAAGGAGGAAACACCATATATTTT. Translation gives CAMIREEGGNTIYF.

The V call is TRBV27, the J call TRBJ2-7; the D gene is possibly TRBD1 (5 bases). The CDR3 has 14 residues. V lost 3 bases and J 0 bases, leaving 9 bases between the germline ends. The germline CDR1 and CDR2 sequences are MNHEY and SMNVEV (reference sequence). The CDR3: CASSFRQTSYEQYF. In nucleotides, the CDR3 is TGTGCCAGCAGTTTTCGACAGACCTCCTACGAGCAGTACTTC.

This chain connects TRBV9 to TRBJ1-2; D perhaps matches TRBD1 (5 bases). The CDR3 contains 13 residues. V lost 8 bases and J lost 8, with 19 bases in between. Per germline, CDR1 SGDLS and CDR2 YYNGEE. CDR3 sequence (DNA): TGTGCCAGTTCCGGCGGGGGAGGGAAGGGCTACACCTTC. Translating gives CASSGGGGKGYTF.

The chain links TRBV5-1 to TRBJ2-5; tentatively, D is TRBD2 (6 bases). CDR1 is SGHRS and CDR2 is YFSETQ in the germline V gene. Trimming removed 7 bases from V and 1 base from J, with 11 bases in between. This CDR3 spans 13 amino acids. The CDR3 sequence: CASGRGTQETQYF. The DNA of the CDR3 is TGCGCCAGCGGACGCGGGACCCAAGAGACCCAGTACTTC.

The chain has TRBV5-5 and TRBJ2-5; D unresolved. V was pared by 5 bases and J by 3 bases, with 5 bases between. Germline-derived CDR1 and CDR2 are SGHKS and YYEKEE (reference sequence). This CDR3 region has 11 residues. In DNA, the CDR3 is TGTGCCAGCAGTCTTAAAGAGACCCAGTACTTC. Translated: CASSLKETQYF. Looking up the rest from reference TRBV5-5 and TRBJ2-5 gives the full variable domain: DAGVTQSPTHLIKTRGQQVTLRCSPISGHKSVSWYQQVLGQGPQFIFQYYEKEERGRGNFPDRFSARQFPNYSSELNVNALLLGDSALYLCASSLKETQYFGPGTRLLVL.

The genes are TRBV5-1 and TRBJ1-6; tentatively, D is TRBD1 (5 bases). CDR3 length: 15 amino acids. Trimming took off 0 bases at V and 8 bases at J, with 12 bases between the two ends. Germline CDR1 is SGHRS and CDR2 is YFSETQ. CDR3 in DNA: TGCGCCAGCAGCTTGGAGGGGCTGGAAGATTCACCCCTCCACTTT. It translates to CASSLEGLEDSPLHF. The entire variable domain, with the rest obtained from reference TRBV5-1 and TRBJ1-6, is as follows: KAGVTQTPRYLIKTRGQQVTLSCSPISGHRSVSWYQQTPGQGLQFLFEYFSETQRNKGNFPGRFSGRQFSNSRSEMNVSTLELGDSALYLCASSLEGLEDSPLHFGNGTRLTVT.

This chain joins TRBV18 and TRBJ1-1; TRBD1 aligns across 10 bases. The V gene's germline CDR1 is KGHSH and CDR2 LQKENI. With V trimmed by 3 bases and J by 5 bases, 3 bases remained unmatched. This CDR3 comprises 14 residues. The CDR3 region is CASSPGQGKTEAFF. The CDR3 DNA is TGTGCCAGCTCACCGGGACAGGGGAAAACTGAAGCTTTCTTT.

A single count supports this clone. The CDR3 nucleotides are TGTGCCAGCAGTAATTACAGGAACACTGAAGCTTTCTTT. This encodes CASSNYRNTEAFF. The V and J genes are TRBV27 and TRBJ1-1; no firm D call. The length of the CDR3 is 13 residues. Per the germline V gene, CDR1 is MNHEY and CDR2 is SMNVEV (reference sequence). Trimming pared 5 bases from V and 1 base from J, leaving 8 bases between.

The chain joins TRBV10-2 to TRBJ2-7; 13 positions match TRBD2. The CDR3 has 15 residues. Per germline, CDR1 WSHSY and CDR2 SAAADI. The V and J ends lost 4 bases and 7 bases, in that order; junction bases with no gene match: 7. The CDR3 spells CASSATTSGGIEQYF. The CDR3 region has the DNA TGCGCCAGCAGTGCAACGACTAGCGGGGGGATTGAGCAGTACTTC.

The V gene is TRBV7-9, the J gene TRBJ1-2; no firm D call. CDR1 and CDR2 from the germline V gene are SEHNR and FQNEAQ (reference sequence). The V gene lost 6 bases and the J gene lost 0 bases, with 8 bases spanning the gap. The CDR3 is 13 residues long. In DNA form, the CDR3 reads TGTGCCAGCAGTATGGTAGCTAACTATGGCTACACCTTC. Translated: CASSMVANYGYTF.

The rearrangement uses TRBV2 and TRBJ2-7; D unclear. Per germline, CDR1 SNHLY and CDR2 FYNNEI. Trimming stripped 10 bases from V and 3 bases from J, with 10 bases between. The CDR3 covers 11 residues. CDR3 bases: TGTGCCACTACTCTAGGCTACGAGCAGTACTTC. Amino acid sequence: CATTLGYEQYF.

This rearrangement joins TRBV6-6 to TRBJ1-6; the D is unclear. Trimming removed 5 bases at V and 0 bases at J, with 14 bases between. The CDR3 is made up of 17 amino acids. Germline lookup yields CDR1 MNHNY and CDR2 SVGAGI (reference sequence). The CDR3 here is CASSPLAGGSYNSPLHF. CDR3 coding DNA: TGTGCCAGCAGTCCCCTCGCCGGCGGCTCCTATAATTCACCCCTCCACTTT.